Shown below are 16 T cell receptor beta chains from a single sample sequenced in a study of Ad26.COV2.S vaccination and SARS-CoV-2 variants. Profiled with immunoSEQ multiplex PCR; TCRdb holds only in-frame clones, not every one. The data hold 360,000 or so clones, with around 86% observed a single time. Treatment defined: approximately 18 received Ad26.COV2.S at low or high dose, single or two shots; roughly five received placebo; per-sample allocation not given. Sampling was done on day 63 after the first vaccine or placebo injection. The specimen was peripheral blood, collected in a trial of Ad26.COV2.S vaccine versus placebo. All receptors come from a person between 18 and 60 years old who received the Ad26.COV2.S COVID-19 vaccine or a placebo.

This clone appeared a single time. An end of the junction differs from the germline gene, which may be a read error. The chain combines TRBV19 with TRBJ1-1; 7 nucleotides agree with TRBD1. Germline CDR1 reads LNHDA; CDR2 reads SQIVND (reference sequence). This CDR3 has 13 residues. The CDR3 bases are TGTGCCAGTATGACAGGGATGAAGACTGAAGCTTTCTTT. This translates into CASMTGMKTEAFF.

CDR3 DNA: TGTGCCAGCAGCGGTTCAGGGGTGGTGGGCACTGAAGCTTTCTTT. Translating it yields CASSGSGVVGTEAFF. The chain is built from TRBV7-2 and TRBJ1-1; weak D call: TRBD1 (6 bases). V gave up 5 bases and J gave up 4 bases, with 17 bases separating them. Germline V lookup: CDR1 SGHTA, CDR2 FQGNSA. CDR3 size: 15 residues.

The chain is built from TRBV4-2 and TRBJ2-1; 9 bases are a match to TRBD2. Germline V gene sequence: CDR1 LGHNA, CDR2 YNFKEQ. This CDR3 region has 15 residues. Unmatched junction bases numbered 4, after V lost 1 base and J lost 6 bases. This chain's CDR3 is CASSQARGGPNEQFF. DNA of the CDR3: TGTGCCAGCAGCCAAGCGCGGGGGGGCCCCAATGAGCAGTTCTTC.

V and J are TRBV6-5 and TRBJ2-3; 8 nucleotides align to TRBD2. Per the germline V gene, CDR1 is MNHEY and CDR2 is SVGAGI. The length of the CDR3 is 14 residues. Trimming cost V 6 bases and J 5 bases; bases outside gene matches: 7. CDR3 nucleotides: TGTGCCAGCAGAACCAGCGGGGGTGGAGATACGCAGTATTTT. Its protein product is CASRTSGGGDTQYF.

J is TRBJ1-1 and V is TRBV7-6, with TRBD1 matching 8 bases. This CDR3 has 14 residues. CDR1 SGHVS and CDR2 FNYEAQ come from the germline V gene. Germline trimming cut 5 bases from V and 0 bases from J; bases unmatched to any gene: 2. CDR3 nucleotides: TGTGCCAGCAGCCGGGACAGGCTGAACACTGAAGCTTTCTTT. It translates to CASSRDRLNTEAFF.

The V and J genes are TRBV6-5 and TRBJ1-2; D not resolved. V dropped 6 bases and J dropped 5 bases, with 10 bases sitting between them. The CDR3 loop spans 12 amino acids. CDR1 is MNHEY and CDR2 is SVGAGI in the germline V gene. This CDR3 reads CASRSSGYGYTF. CDR3 in DNA: TGTGCCAGCAGAAGTAGTGGGTATGGCTACACCTTC.

This clone was counted only a few times. V and J are TRBV6-5 and TRBJ2-5, with 8 bases lining up with TRBD1. CDR3 length: 15 residues. Germline V lookup: CDR1 MNHEY, CDR2 SVGAGI. V shed 7 bases and J 2 bases; nucleotides not matched to a gene: 9. In DNA form, the CDR3 reads TGTGCCAGCACCAGGACAGGGACCCATCAAGAGACCCAGTACTTC. Amino acid sequence: CASTRTGTHQETQYF.

The chain links TRBV7-8 to TRBJ2-2, with D perhaps TRBD2 (5 bases). The CDR3 runs 16 residues. CDR1 SGHVS and CDR2 FQNEAQ come from the germline V gene. The V gene lost 6 bases and the J gene lost 2 bases, with 16 bases spanning the gap. The CDR3: CASRPRGPLNTGELFF. CDR3 bases: TGTGCCAGCAGGCCCCGAGGGCCCCTAAACACCGGGGAGCTGTTTTTT.

The chain links TRBV11-2 to TRBJ2-1; D is uncertain. Per germline, CDR1 SGHAT and CDR2 FQNNGV. V lost 5 bases and J lost 10, with 12 bases in between. This CDR3 is built from 12 residues. The CDR3 protein is CASSPFGREQFF. The DNA for the CDR3 is TGTGCCAGCAGCCCTTTCGGCAGGGAGCAGTTCTTC.

The V call is TRBV6-4, the J call TRBJ1-2, with no clear D. The CDR3 loop spans 13 amino acids. Germline CDR1 reads MRHNA; CDR2 reads SNTAGT. Trimming stripped 4 bases from V and 3 bases from J, with 9 bases between. CDR3 amino acids: CASSGGSDYGYTF. DNA for the CDR3: TGTGCCAGCAGTGGAGGGAGCGACTATGGCTACACCTTC.

A word on this clone: At one of its ends the junction is not consistent with the germline gene, which may arise from a read error. This chain joins TRBV7-7 and TRBJ2-7, with 7 positions matching TRBD2. Per the germline V gene, CDR1 is SSHAT and CDR2 is FNYEAQ (reference sequence). The CDR3 extends over 15 amino acids. In DNA form, the CDR3 reads TGTGCTAGCAGCTTAGACGGGGGGTCGACCTACGAGCAGTACTTC. This translates into CASSLDGGSTYEQYF.

The J gene is TRBJ1-2, the V gene TRBV4-2, with D possibly matching TRBD1 (5 bases). Germline values: CDR1 LGHNA, CDR2 YNFKEQ. CDR3 length equals 17 residues. V gave up 3 bases and J gave up 4 bases, with 21 bases separating them. CDR3 nucleotide sequence: TGTGCCAGCAGCCATTCCAGGGACCCAACGATCTTCTATGGCTACACCTTC. It translates to CASSHSRDPTIFYGYTF.

J is TRBJ1-2 and V is TRBV30, with 7 positions matching TRBD1. CDR1 is GTSNPN and CDR2 is SVGIG in the germline V gene (reference sequence). V shed 3 bases and J 8 bases; nucleotides not matched to a gene: 12. The CDR3 runs to 14 residues. In DNA form, the CDR3 reads TGTGCCTGGAGGAGGGACAGTGGGATGATAGGCTACACCTTC. Protein: CAWRRDSGMIGYTF.

The table lists this clone with a few counts. The chain recombines TRBV30 with TRBJ1-1; D remains ambiguous. Trimming took 7 bases from V and 3 from J, leaving 18 bases between them. Germline lookup yields CDR1 GTSNPN and CDR2 SVGIG (reference sequence). The length of the CDR3 is 14 residues. CDR3 region: CASWPAVRHTEAFF. CDR3 nucleotide sequence: TGTGCCTCGTGGCCAGCCGTTAGGCACACTGAAGCTTTCTTT.

This rearrangement joins TRBV7-9 to TRBJ1-2, with TRBD1 identical over 7 bases. Per germline, CDR1 SEHNR and CDR2 FQNEAQ (reference sequence). This CDR3 has 16 amino acids. J gave up 7 bases and V 1 base, and 12 bases lay outside the gene matches. CDR3 DNA: TGTGCCAGCAGCTTAGGGGACAGCAGAATCAGTCTTGGCTACACCTTC. Residues: CASSLGDSRISLGYTF.

V gene TRBV2 combines with J gene TRBJ1-1; 8 bases line up with TRBD1. The length of the CDR3 is 15 residues. Germline V gene lookup returns CDR1 SNHLY and CDR2 FYNNEI. J lost 1 base, V lost 5 bases, and 6 bases had no gene match. The CDR3 sequence is CASSHRTGSNTEAFF. The CDR3 nucleotides read TGTGCCAGCAGTCACCGGACAGGGTCGAACACTGAAGCTTTCTTT.